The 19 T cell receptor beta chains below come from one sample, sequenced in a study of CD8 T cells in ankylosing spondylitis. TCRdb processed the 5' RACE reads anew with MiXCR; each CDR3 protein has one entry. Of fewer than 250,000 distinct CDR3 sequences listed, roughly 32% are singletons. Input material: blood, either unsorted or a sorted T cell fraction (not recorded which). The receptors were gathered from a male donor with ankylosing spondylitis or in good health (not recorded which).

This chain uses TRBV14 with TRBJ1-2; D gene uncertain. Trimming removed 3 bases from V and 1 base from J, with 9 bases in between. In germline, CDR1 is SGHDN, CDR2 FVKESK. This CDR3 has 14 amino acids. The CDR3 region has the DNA TGTGCCAGCAGCCAGTCAAGACTTAACTATGGCTACACCTTC. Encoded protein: CASSQSRLNYGYTF.

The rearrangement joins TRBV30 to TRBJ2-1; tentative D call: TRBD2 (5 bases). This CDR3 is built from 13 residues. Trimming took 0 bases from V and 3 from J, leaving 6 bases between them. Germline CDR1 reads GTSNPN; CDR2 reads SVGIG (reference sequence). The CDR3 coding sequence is TGTGCCTGGAGTGTCCGGGGCTACAATGAGCAGTTCTTC. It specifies CAWSVRGYNEQFF.

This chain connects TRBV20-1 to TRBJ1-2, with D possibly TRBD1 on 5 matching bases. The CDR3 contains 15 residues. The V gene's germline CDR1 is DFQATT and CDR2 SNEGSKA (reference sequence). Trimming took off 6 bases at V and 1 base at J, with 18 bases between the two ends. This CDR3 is CSAPRDRDGNYGYTF. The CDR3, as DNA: TGCAGTGCCCCGCGTGACCGGGACGGTAACTATGGCTACACCTTC.

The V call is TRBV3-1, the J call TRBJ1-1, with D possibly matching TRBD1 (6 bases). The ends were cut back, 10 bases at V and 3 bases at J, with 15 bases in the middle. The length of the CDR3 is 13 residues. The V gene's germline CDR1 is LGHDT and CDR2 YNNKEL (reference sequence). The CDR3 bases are TGTGCCACCTCCAGGGGAGGGGACACTGAAGCTTTCTTT. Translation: CATSRGGDTEAFF.

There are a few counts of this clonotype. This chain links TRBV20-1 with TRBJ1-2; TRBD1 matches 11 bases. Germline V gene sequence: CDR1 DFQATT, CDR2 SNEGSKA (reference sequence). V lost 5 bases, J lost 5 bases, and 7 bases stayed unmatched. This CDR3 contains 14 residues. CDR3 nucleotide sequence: TGCAGTGCTGCGGACAGGGGGCTAATGTATGGCTACACCTTC. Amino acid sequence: CSAADRGLMYGYTF.

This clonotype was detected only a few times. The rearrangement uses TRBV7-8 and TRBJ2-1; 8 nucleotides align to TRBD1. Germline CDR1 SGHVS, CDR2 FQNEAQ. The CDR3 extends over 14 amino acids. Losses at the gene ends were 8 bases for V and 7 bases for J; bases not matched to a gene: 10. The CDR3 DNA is TGTGCCAGCTTAGTGCAGGGGGCGGAGAATGAGCAGTTCTTC. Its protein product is CASLVQGAENEQFF.

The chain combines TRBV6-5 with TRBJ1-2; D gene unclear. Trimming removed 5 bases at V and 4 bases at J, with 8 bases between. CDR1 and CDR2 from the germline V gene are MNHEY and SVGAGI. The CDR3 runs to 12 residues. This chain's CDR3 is CASSEGPYGYTF. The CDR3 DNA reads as TGTGCCAGCAGTGAGGGTCCCTATGGCTACACCTTC.

Here the CDR3 DNA reads TGTGCCAGCAGTCCGCTACTCGGGGGCTACACCTTC. The encoded protein is CASSPLLGGYTF. The genes are TRBV12-3 or TRBV12-4 and TRBJ1-2; D remains unclear. This CDR3 has 12 amino acids. V was pared by 5 bases and J by 8 bases, with 12 bases between.

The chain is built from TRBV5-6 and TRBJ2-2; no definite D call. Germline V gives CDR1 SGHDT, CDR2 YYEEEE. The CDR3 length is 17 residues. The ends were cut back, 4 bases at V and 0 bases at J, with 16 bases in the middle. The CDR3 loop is CASSQVGGAPNTGELFF. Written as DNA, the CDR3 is TGTGCCAGCAGCCAGGTTGGCGGTGCCCCGAACACCGGGGAGCTGTTTTTT.

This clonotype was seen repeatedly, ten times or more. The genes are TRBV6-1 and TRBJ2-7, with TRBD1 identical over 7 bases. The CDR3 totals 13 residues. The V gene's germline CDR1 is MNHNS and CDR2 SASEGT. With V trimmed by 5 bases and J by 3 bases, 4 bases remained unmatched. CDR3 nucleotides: TGTGCCAGCAGTAAGACAGGGAGCTACGAGCAGTACTTC. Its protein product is CASSKTGSYEQYF.

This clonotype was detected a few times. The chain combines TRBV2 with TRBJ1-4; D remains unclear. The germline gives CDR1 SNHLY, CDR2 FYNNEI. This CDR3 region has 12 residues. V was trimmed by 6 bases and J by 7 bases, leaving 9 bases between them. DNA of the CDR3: TGTGCCAGCAGCCCTCTTGGTGAAAAACTGTTTTTT. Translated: CASSPLGEKLFF.

The CDR3 loop reads CSARDRDTQYF. The CDR3 nucleotides are TGCAGTGCTAGAGATCGGGATACGCAGTATTTT. The chain employs TRBV20-1 and TRBJ2-3; the D is unclear. The CDR3 is 11 residues long. Trimming removed 0 bases at V and 6 bases at J, with 4 bases between. The germline gives CDR1 DFQATT, CDR2 SNEGSKA (reference sequence).

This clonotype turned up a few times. This CDR3 is CSAIGQADQPQHF. Here the CDR3 DNA reads TGCAGTGCTATAGGACAGGCCGATCAGCCCCAGCATTTT. The chain joins TRBV20-1 to TRBJ1-5; 7 bases are a match to TRBD1. This CDR3 comprises 13 residues. Germline CDR1 and CDR2: DFQATT and SNEGSKA (reference sequence). The V gene end was trimmed by 4 bases and the J gene end by 5 bases; junction bases not matched to a gene: 5.

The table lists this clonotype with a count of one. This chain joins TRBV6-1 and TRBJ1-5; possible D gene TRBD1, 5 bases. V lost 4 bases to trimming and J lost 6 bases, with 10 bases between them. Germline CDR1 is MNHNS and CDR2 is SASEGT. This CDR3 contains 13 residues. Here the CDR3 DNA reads TGTGCCAGCAGTGGGGGGTATTTTCAGCCCCAGCATTTT. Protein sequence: CASSGGYFQPQHF.

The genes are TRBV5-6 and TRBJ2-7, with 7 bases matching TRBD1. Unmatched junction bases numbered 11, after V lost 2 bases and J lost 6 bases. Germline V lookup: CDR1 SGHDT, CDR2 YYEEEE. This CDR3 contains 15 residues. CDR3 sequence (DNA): TGTGCCAGCAGCTTCTTGGGACAGCCAAGATCCGAGCAGTACTTC. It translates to CASSFLGQPRSEQYF.

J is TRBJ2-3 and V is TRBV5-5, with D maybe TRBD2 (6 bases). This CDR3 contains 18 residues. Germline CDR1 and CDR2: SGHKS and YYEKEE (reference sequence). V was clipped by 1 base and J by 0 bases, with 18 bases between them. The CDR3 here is CASSLFTSSRGSTDTQYF. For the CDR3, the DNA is TGTGCCAGCAGCTTGTTTACTAGCTCGAGGGGAAGCACAGATACGCAGTATTTT.

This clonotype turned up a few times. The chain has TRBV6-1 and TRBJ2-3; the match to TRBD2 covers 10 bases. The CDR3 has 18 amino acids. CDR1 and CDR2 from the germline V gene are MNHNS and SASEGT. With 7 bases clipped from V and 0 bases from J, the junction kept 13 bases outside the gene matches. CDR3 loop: CASKPSGGAYLSTDTQYF. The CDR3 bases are TGTGCCAGCAAGCCCAGCGGGGGGGCCTACCTCAGCACAGATACGCAGTATTTT.

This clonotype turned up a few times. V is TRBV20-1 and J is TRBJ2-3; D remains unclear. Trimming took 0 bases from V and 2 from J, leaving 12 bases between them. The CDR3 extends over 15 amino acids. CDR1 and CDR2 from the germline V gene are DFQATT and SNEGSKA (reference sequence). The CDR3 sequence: CSARDPGPNTDTQYF. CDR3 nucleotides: TGCAGTGCTAGAGATCCCGGGCCAAACACAGATACGCAGTATTTT.

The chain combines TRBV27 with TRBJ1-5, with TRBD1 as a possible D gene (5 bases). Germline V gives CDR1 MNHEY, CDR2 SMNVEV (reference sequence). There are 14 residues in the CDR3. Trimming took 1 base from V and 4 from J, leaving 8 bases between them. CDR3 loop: CASSLFGGNQPQHF. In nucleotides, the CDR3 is TGTGCCAGCAGTTTATTTGGGGGGAATCAGCCCCAGCATTTT.